This TCR beta chain derives from a study of radiation and T cells in renal cell carcinoma. The length of the CDR3 is 15 residues. Germline V gives CDR1 SGDLS, CDR2 YYNGEE. The J segment lost 2 bases and the V segment lost 9 bases, leaving 11 bases of the junction unmatched. The repertoire was sequenced with immunoSEQ multiplex PCR; TCRdb's copy has only in-frame clones and lacks some. The sample holds 95,000 or so clones, roughly 90% seen once. Time point specified: baseline pretreatment blood. Treatment specified: 15 Gy SBRT to primary tumor, nephrectomy 4 weeks later. The chain uses TRBV9 and TRBJ2-1, with 7 bases identical to TRBD2. The material was blood, obtained from a patient whose treatment included radiotherapy and nephrectomy. The sequence came from a man in his forties or fifties with renal cell carcinoma. The CDR3 sequence: CATSPGGGPYNEQFF. In DNA, the CDR3 is TGTGCCACCTCGCCTGGGGGAGGGCCCTACAATGAGCAGTTCTTC. Looking up the rest from reference TRBV9 and TRBJ2-1 gives the full variable domain: DSGVTQTPKHLITATGQRVTLRCSPRSGDLSVYWYQQSLDQGLQFLIQYYNGEERAKGNILERFSAQQFPDLHSELNLSSLELGDSALYFCATSPGGGPYNEQFFGPGTRLTVL.